Below, 30 T cell receptor beta chains from the same sample are listed, as sequenced in a study of cytomegalovirus exposure and HLA in healthy donors. 13 Jbeta primers and 60 Vbeta primers were used for the PCR. The data were produced by immunoSEQ multiplex PCR, yet TCRdb's version contains in-frame clones alone and is incomplete. The repertoire holds roughly 180,000 clones, with roughly 83% as singletons. The sequencing input was PBMCs. These receptor sequences come from a boy aged 2 to 10 in good health and CMV-seronegative.

The J gene is TRBJ2-1, the V gene TRBV19; 8 bases align to TRBD2. Germline V gives CDR1 LNHDA, CDR2 SQIVND (reference sequence). V lost 6 bases and J lost 4; bases outside the gene matches: 8. The CDR3 spans 15 residues. CDR3: CASSRAGGEYNEQFF. The DNA for the CDR3 is TGTGCCAGTAGCCGGGCGGGAGGCGAATACAATGAGCAGTTCTTC.

This rearrangement joins TRBV27 to TRBJ1-1; 10 nucleotides agree with TRBD1. Germline CDR1 is MNHEY and CDR2 is SMNVEV (reference sequence). The trim removed 3 bases at V and 6 bases at J, leaving 10 bases unmatched. The length of the CDR3 is 16 residues. DNA for the CDR3: TGTGCCAGCAGTTTCAGACAGGGGGCGCGGCCGCCTGAAGCTTTCTTT. Residues: CASSFRQGARPPEAFF.

This clone came up a few times. This sequence joins TRBV5-6 and TRBJ2-5, with TRBD2 as a possible D gene (6 bases). This CDR3 comprises 18 residues. The V gene's germline CDR1 is SGHDT and CDR2 YYEEEE. Trimming took off 2 bases at V and 0 bases at J, with 20 bases between the two ends. Here the CDR3 DNA reads TGTGCCAGCAGCTTCCCCCCCGGGGGTGCGGGTTACCAAGAGACCCAGTACTTC. Residues: CASSFPPGGAGYQETQYF.

The DNA of the CDR3 is TGTGCCAGCTCACCGGAGCTCCAGGGGCCGGGTGGGGCCAACGTCCTGACTTTC. Its translation is CASSPELQGPGGANVLTF. The gene calls are TRBV18 and TRBJ2-6, with D perhaps matching TRBD1 (6 bases). This CDR3 spans 18 amino acids. From germline, CDR1 is KGHSH and CDR2 LQKENI. Trimming cost V 3 bases and J 3 bases, with 18 bases left between them.

This clone came up a few times. The chain recombines TRBV4-3 with TRBJ2-3, with 13 positions matching TRBD2. This CDR3 comprises 15 residues. The V and J ends lost 3 bases and 6 bases, in that order; junction bases with no gene match: 3. Germline CDR1 LGHNA, CDR2 YSLEER. The CDR3 region is CASSQALAGGDTQYF. The DNA of the CDR3 is TGCGCCAGCAGCCAGGCACTAGCGGGAGGGGATACGCAGTATTTT.

CDR3 DNA sequence: TGTGCCACCAGCAGGGACAGGATTAATGAAAAACTGTTTTTT. Translating gives CATSRDRINEKLFF. The J gene is TRBJ1-4, the V gene TRBV15; TRBD1 aligns across 7 bases. V gave up 3 bases and J gave up 4 bases; unmatched junction bases: 2. The CDR3 covers 14 residues. Germline V gene lookup returns CDR1 LNHNV and CDR2 YYDKDF (reference sequence).

The J gene is TRBJ2-7, the V gene TRBV15; 11 bases align to TRBD1. Losses at the gene ends were 3 bases for V and 6 bases for J; bases not matched to a gene: 10. The germline V gene encodes CDR1 LNHNV and CDR2 YYDKDF (reference sequence). CDR3 size: 16 residues. This CDR3 reads CATSRMGGTGGFEQYF. Written as DNA, the CDR3 is TGTGCCACCAGCAGGATGGGCGGGACAGGGGGGTTCGAGCAGTACTTC. The whole variable domain, filled in from reference TRBV15 and TRBJ2-7, reads DAMVIQNPRYQVTQFGKPVTLSCSQTLNHNVMYWYQQKSSQAPKLLFHYYDKDFNNEADTPDNFQSRRPNTSFCFLDIRSPGLGDTAMYLCATSRMGGTGGFEQYFGPGTRLTVT.

The chain combines TRBV7-2 with TRBJ2-1; a weak D match, TRBD2 (7 bases). Looked up from germline, CDR1 is SGHTA and CDR2 is FQGNSA. Trimming stripped 5 bases from V and 9 bases from J, with 26 bases between. CDR3 size: 17 residues. This CDR3 reads CASSALGGDFFQSEQFF. CDR3 nucleotide sequence: TGTGCCAGCAGCGCCTTAGGGGGGGACTTCTTTCAGAGTGAGCAGTTCTTC.

The chain's CDR3 is CASSLDTFSYNEQFF. DNA of the CDR3: TGTGCCAGCAGCCTGGACACCTTCTCCTACAATGAGCAGTTCTTC. J is TRBJ2-1 and V is TRBV4-2; D may be TRBD1 (5 bases). The CDR3 has 15 residues. The germline V gene has CDR1 LGHNA and CDR2 YNFKEQ. V was shortened by 4 bases and J by 0 bases, with 10 bases between the two germline ends.

This clone has a handful of counts. The J gene is TRBJ1-1, the V gene TRBV18; D is unresolved. In germline, CDR1 is KGHSH, CDR2 LQKENI. This CDR3 comprises 15 residues. V gave up 4 bases and J gave up 4 bases, with 16 bases separating them. CDR3 in amino acids: CASSHTSRDGTEAFF. The CDR3, as DNA: TGTGCCAGCTCACATACCTCTCGGGATGGCACTGAAGCTTTCTTT. The full variable domain, completed using reference TRBV18 and TRBJ1-1, is NAGVMQNPRHLVRRRGQEARLRCSPMKGHSHVYWYRQLPEEGLKFMVYLQKENIIDESGMPKERFSAEFPKEGPSILRIQQVVRGDSAAYFCASSHTSRDGTEAFFGQGTRLTVV.

This chain joins TRBV30 and TRBJ1-4; D is unresolved. Germline V gene data show CDR1 as GTSNPN and CDR2 as SVGIG (reference sequence). Trimming removed 4 bases at V and 8 bases at J, with 14 bases between. The CDR3 is 13 residues long. The CDR3 reads CAWTGGPSEKLFF. The CDR3 DNA reads as TGTGCCTGGACGGGAGGGCCATCAGAAAAACTGTTTTTT.

The chain uses TRBV7-9 and TRBJ2-3; TRBD2 matches at 14 bases. The CDR3 is 16 residues long. V trimming: 5 bases; J trimming: 11 bases; junction bases outside the gene matches: 12. Germline CDR1 is SEHNR and CDR2 is FQNEAQ (reference sequence). CDR3 loop: CASSRRGGLAGVGQYF. The DNA of the CDR3 is TGTGCCAGCAGCCGGCGCGGGGGACTAGCGGGAGTAGGGCAGTATTTT.

The chain links TRBV2 to TRBJ2-1; 7 nucleotides match TRBD2. The CDR3 has 18 residues. In germline, CDR1 is SNHLY, CDR2 FYNNEI. V lost 6 bases and J lost 4; bases outside the gene matches: 18. The CDR3 here is CASRRSAIAGSHYNEQFF. The CDR3 bases are TGTGCCAGCAGAAGATCCGCAATAGCGGGTTCCCATTACAATGAGCAGTTCTTC. The full variable domain, in which reference TRBV2 and TRBJ2-1 provide the parts outside the CDR3, is EPEVTQTPSHQVTQMGQEVILRCVPISNHLYFYWYRQILGQKVEFLVSFYNNEISEKSEIFDDQFSVERPDGSNFTLKIRSTKLEDSAMYFCASRRSAIAGSHYNEQFFGPGTRLTVL.

V usage is TRBV5-8 and J usage is TRBJ2-5; 8 nucleotides agree with TRBD2. The junction had 6 bases not matched to a gene; V was cut back by 0 bases and J by 5 bases. CDR1 SGHTS and CDR2 YDEGEE come from the germline V gene. This CDR3 spans 15 amino acids. The CDR3 sequence: CASSLETSGEETQYF. In nucleotides, the CDR3 is TGTGCCAGCAGCTTGGAAACTAGCGGTGAGGAGACCCAGTACTTC.

The V and J genes are TRBV11-2 and TRBJ2-3; 7 nucleotides align to TRBD2. This CDR3 spans 18 amino acids. In germline, CDR1 is SGHAT, CDR2 FQNNGV. V shed 5 bases and J 4 bases; nucleotides not matched to a gene: 18. The CDR3 coding sequence is TGTGCCAGCAGCCGGGGCGAGACTGGCGGGAGTTTGTCAGATACGCAGTATTTT. Its protein product is CASSRGETGGSLSDTQYF. Full variable domain (outside the CDR3, taken from reference TRBV11-2 and TRBJ2-3): EAGVAQSPRYKIIEKRQSVAFWCNPISGHATLYWYQQILGQGPKLLIQFQNNGVVDDSQLPKDRFSAERLKGVDSTLKIQPAKLEDSAVYLCASSRGETGGSLSDTQYFGPGTRLTVL.

CDR3 in amino acids: CASSGTGGAGETQYF. The CDR3 nucleotides are TGTGCCAGCAGCGGCACTGGCGGGGCCGGGGAGACCCAGTACTTC. The rearrangement joins TRBV11-2 to TRBJ2-5; possibly TRBD2 for D (6 bases). Between the trimmed V and J ends, which lost 5 bases and 5 bases, there was a span of 18 bases. Germline CDR1 SGHAT, CDR2 FQNNGV. The CDR3 contains 15 residues.

CDR3 in amino acids: CASSIAFEWQPQHF. In DNA, the CDR3 is TGTGCCAGTAGTATAGCGTTCGAGTGGCAGCCCCAGCATTTT. The rearrangement links TRBV19 to TRBJ1-5; D uncertain. The CDR3 runs to 14 residues. Germline lookup yields CDR1 LNHDA and CDR2 SQIVND (reference sequence). The V gene lost 1 base and the J gene lost 7 bases, with 11 bases spanning the gap.

This chain links TRBV11-1 with TRBJ1-3, with 9 bases that match TRBD1. Germline lookup yields CDR1 SGHAT and CDR2 FQDESV (reference sequence). This CDR3 region has 16 residues. Trimming took 5 bases from V and 3 from J; bases not matched to a gene: 8. CDR3 bases: TGTGCCAGCAGCCCGCTAACAGGGGGCTTTGGAAACACCATATATTTT. Residues: CASSPLTGGFGNTIYF.

In this sample, this clone turned up once. For the CDR3, the DNA is TGTGCCAGTAGAGCTAGCGGGAGGTCAGATACGCAGTATTTT. It specifies CASRASGRSDTQYF. The gene calls are TRBV19 and TRBJ2-3; 11 positions agree with TRBD2. The CDR3 consists of 14 residues. V was pared by 6 bases and J by 4 bases, with 3 bases of the junction left unmatched. From germline, CDR1 is LNHDA and CDR2 SQIVND (reference sequence).

The chain joins TRBV10-3 to TRBJ1-2; 9 bases match TRBD1. Per germline, CDR1 ENHRY and CDR2 SYGVKD. The CDR3 extends over 13 amino acids. Trimming cost V 5 bases and J 6 bases; bases outside gene matches: 4. Here the CDR3 DNA reads TGTGCCATCAGTACAGGGGGCGGAAATGGCTACACCTTC. Translation gives CAISTGGGNGYTF.

The genes are TRBV4-3 and TRBJ2-3; 13 bases are shared with TRBD2. CDR3 size: 17 residues. Germline CDR1 and CDR2: LGHNA and YSLEER. The V and J ends lost 4 bases and 2 bases, in that order; junction bases with no gene match: 6. The DNA of the CDR3 is TGCGCCAGCAGCCTTGGGACTAGCGGGACCTCCACAGATACGCAGTATTTT. Encoded protein: CASSLGTSGTSTDTQYF.

The gene calls are TRBV5-4 and TRBJ2-7; D might be TRBD1 (6 bases). The V gene's germline CDR1 is SGHNT and CDR2 YYREEE (reference sequence). The CDR3 has 14 amino acids. V lost 2 bases to trimming and J lost 0 bases, with 9 bases between them. The CDR3: CASSFQGSSYEQYV. The DNA for the CDR3 is TGTGCCAGCAGCTTCCAGGGGAGCTCCTACGAGCAGTACGTC.

The rearrangement links TRBV6-1 to TRBJ1-5, with 8 nucleotides matching TRBD1. Germline trimming cut 4 bases from V and 4 bases from J; bases unmatched to any gene: 12. This CDR3 region has 17 residues. CDR1 is MNHNS and CDR2 is SASEGT in the germline V gene. The CDR3 protein is CASSAGQGLGPNQPQHF. CDR3 DNA: TGTGCCAGCAGTGCCGGACAGGGATTGGGGCCAAATCAGCCCCAGCATTTT.

This clone was found once. This chain connects TRBV9 to TRBJ2-1; 7 bases line up with TRBD2. The germline V gene encodes CDR1 SGDLS and CDR2 YYNGEE. This CDR3 region has 16 residues. V shed 3 bases, J shed 0 bases, and the junction held 6 bases outside the gene matches. The CDR3, as DNA: TGTGCCAGCAGCGGAACCGGGGGGAGCTCCTACAATGAGCAGTTCTTC. Amino acids: CASSGTGGSSYNEQFF.

The V gene is TRBV5-1, the J gene TRBJ2-5; 15 positions match TRBD2. Trimming at V came to 0 bases and at J to 5 bases, leaving 8 bases not matched to a gene. CDR1 and CDR2 (germline): SGHRS, YFSETQ. This CDR3 has 18 residues. The CDR3 bases are TGCGCCAGCAGCTTGGCCGGGACTAGCGGGAGGCCGGGGGAGACCCAGTACTTC. Translated: CASSLAGTSGRPGETQYF. Filled out from reference TRBV5-1 and TRBJ2-5, the complete variable domain reads KAGVTQTPRYLIKTRGQQVTLSCSPISGHRSVSWYQQTPGQGLQFLFEYFSETQRNKGNFPGRFSGRQFSNSRSEMNVSTLELGDSALYLCASSLAGTSGRPGETQYFGPGTRLLVL.

The rearrangement joins TRBV5-6 to TRBJ2-6; no firm D call. The CDR3 totals 15 residues. The germline V gene encodes CDR1 SGHDT and CDR2 YYEEEE. V was cut by 3 bases and J by 1 base, with 8 bases left in between. CDR3 sequence reads: CASSYGDSGANVLTF. The CDR3, as DNA: TGTGCCAGCAGCTATGGAGATTCTGGGGCCAACGTCCTGACTTTC.

The chain uses TRBV4-1 and TRBJ2-1, with 12 bases aligning to TRBD1. The CDR3 totals 18 residues. CDR1 is MGHRA, CDR2 YSYEKL, per germline. V shed 0 bases and J 10 bases; nucleotides not matched to a gene: 13. CDR3 DNA: TGCGCCAGCAGCCAAGAGCCCGAAGGGACAGGGGGCTCTTGGGAGCAGTTCTTC. As protein: CASSQEPEGTGGSWEQFF.

J is TRBJ1-2 and V is TRBV7-9, with 7 bases aligning to TRBD1. Germline CDR1 and CDR2: SEHNR and FQNEAQ (reference sequence). The V and J ends lost 3 bases and 0 bases, in that order; junction bases with no gene match: 4. The CDR3 runs to 15 residues. The CDR3 loop reads CASSFGTDANYGYTF. DNA of the CDR3: TGTGCCAGCAGCTTTGGGACAGATGCTAACTATGGCTACACCTTC.

The CDR3 spells CASSSVSGANVLTF. CDR3 DNA: TGTGCCAGCAGTTCCGTCTCTGGGGCCAACGTCCTGACTTTC. The chain uses TRBV27 and TRBJ2-6; D is unresolved. Between the trimmed V and J ends, which lost 4 bases and 0 bases, there was a span of 4 bases. CDR1 and CDR2 from the germline V gene are MNHEY and SMNVEV (reference sequence). This CDR3 has 14 residues.

The chain joins TRBV19 to TRBJ2-2; maybe TRBD2 (6 bases). Germline V gene sequence: CDR1 LNHDA, CDR2 SQIVND (reference sequence). CDR3 size: 15 residues. V was pared by 3 bases and J by 2 bases, with 10 bases between. The CDR3 sequence is CASSMFGLNTGELFF. The CDR3 region has the DNA TGTGCCAGTAGTATGTTTGGACTAAACACCGGGGAGCTGTTTTTT. Looking up the rest from reference TRBV19 and TRBJ2-2 gives the full variable domain: DGGITQSPKYLFRKEGQNVTLSCEQNLNHDAMYWYRQDPGQGLRLIYYSQIVNDFQKGDIAEGYSVSREKKESFPLTVTSAQKNPTAFYLCASSMFGLNTGELFFGEGSRLTVL.